This T cell receptor (beta chain) was found in a study of cytomegalovirus exposure and HLA in healthy donors. As for the study in general: As an earlier analysis found, 180 million or so T cells yielded 117 million unique TCR beta sequences. Study-wide results and limits: Using the classifier, cytomegalovirus status was reportedly diagnosed with high specificity and sensitivity. Specificity of a few CMV-associated chains for CMV antigens was verified in vitro. Prediction of most subjects' HLA-A and HLA-B alleles by TCR beta sequences was reportedly accurate.

Both 60 Vbeta primers and 13 Jbeta primers went into the PCR. The table came from immunoSEQ multiplex PCR; TCRdb's copy has only in-frame clones and leaves some out. The sample has 150,000 to 200,000 clones. The CDR3 loop spans 14 amino acids. V dropped 5 bases and J dropped 2; count of bases not matched to a gene: 4. Germline values: CDR1 SEHNR, CDR2 FQNEAQ (reference sequence). About this clone itself: As yet, its antigen is unknown. At the DNA level, this CDR3 is encoded by other sequences in the same sample as well.

The sequencing sample was made of PBMCs. The receptor's source is a man aged 25-45 years in good health and CMV-seronegative. The chain carries TRBV7-9 and TRBJ1-2; 8 bases line up with TRBD1. The CDR3 region has the DNA TGTGCCAGCAGCCCACGACAGGGGAACTATGGCTACACCTTC. The encoded protein is CASSPRQGNYGYTF.